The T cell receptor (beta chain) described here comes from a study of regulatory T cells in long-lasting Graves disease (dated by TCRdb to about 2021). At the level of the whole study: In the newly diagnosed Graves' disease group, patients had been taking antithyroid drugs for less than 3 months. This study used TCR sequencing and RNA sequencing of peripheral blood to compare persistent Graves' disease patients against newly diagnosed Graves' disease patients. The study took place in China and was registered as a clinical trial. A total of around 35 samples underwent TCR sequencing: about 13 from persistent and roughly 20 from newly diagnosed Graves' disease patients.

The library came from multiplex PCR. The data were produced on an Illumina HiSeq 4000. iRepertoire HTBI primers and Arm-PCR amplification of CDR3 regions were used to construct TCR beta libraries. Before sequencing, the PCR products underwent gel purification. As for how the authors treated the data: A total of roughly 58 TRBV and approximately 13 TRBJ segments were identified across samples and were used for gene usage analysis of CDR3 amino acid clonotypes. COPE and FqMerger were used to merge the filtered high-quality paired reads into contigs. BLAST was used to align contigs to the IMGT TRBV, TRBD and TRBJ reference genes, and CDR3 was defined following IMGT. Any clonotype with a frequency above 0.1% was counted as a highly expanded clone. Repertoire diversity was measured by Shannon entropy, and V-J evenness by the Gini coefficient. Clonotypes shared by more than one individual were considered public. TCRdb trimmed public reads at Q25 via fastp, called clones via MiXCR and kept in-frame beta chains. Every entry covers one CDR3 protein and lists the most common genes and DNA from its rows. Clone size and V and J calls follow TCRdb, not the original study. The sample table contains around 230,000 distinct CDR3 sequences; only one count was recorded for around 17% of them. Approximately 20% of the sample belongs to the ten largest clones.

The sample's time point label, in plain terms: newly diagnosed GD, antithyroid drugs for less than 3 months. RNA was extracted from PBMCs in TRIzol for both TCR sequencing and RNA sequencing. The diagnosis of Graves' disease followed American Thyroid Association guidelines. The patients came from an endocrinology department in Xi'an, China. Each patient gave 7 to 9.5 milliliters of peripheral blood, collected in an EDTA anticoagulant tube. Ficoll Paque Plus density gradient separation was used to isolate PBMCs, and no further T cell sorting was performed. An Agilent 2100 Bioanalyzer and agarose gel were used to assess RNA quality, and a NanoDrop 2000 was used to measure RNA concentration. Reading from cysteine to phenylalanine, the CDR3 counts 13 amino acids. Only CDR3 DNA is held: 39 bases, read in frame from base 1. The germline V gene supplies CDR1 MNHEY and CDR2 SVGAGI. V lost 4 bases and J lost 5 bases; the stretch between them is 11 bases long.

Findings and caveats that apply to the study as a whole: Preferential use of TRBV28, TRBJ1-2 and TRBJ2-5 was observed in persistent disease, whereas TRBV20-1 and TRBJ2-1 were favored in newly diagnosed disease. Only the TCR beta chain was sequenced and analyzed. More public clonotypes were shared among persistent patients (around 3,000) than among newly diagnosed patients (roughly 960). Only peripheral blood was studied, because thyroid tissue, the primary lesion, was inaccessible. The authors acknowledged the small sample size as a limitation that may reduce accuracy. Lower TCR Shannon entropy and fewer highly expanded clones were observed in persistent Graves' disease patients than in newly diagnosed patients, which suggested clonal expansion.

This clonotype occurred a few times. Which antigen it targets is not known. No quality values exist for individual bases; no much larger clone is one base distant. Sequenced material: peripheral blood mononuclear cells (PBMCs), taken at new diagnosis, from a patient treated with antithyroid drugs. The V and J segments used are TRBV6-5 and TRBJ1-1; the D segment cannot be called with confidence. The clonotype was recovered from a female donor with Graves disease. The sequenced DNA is TGTGCCAGCAGTTCCGGTAGGAGGACTGAAGCTTTCTTT. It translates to CASSSGRRTEAFF.